This T cell receptor (beta chain) was sequenced in a study of blood T cells in healthy people across ages. Per sample, no less than 5 micrograms of total RNA were extracted. Study-wide points: There were more naive CD4+ cells and higher diversity in long-lived donors than in aged donors. With unsorted PBMCs, a conclusive comparison of naive versus antigen-experienced cells was not possible.

Next came a second PCR, run for about 7 to 11 cycles, which used a sample-barcoded 5' primer along with a J-beta primer mix. Through a template-switch adaptor with 12 random nucleotides, each cDNA molecule received a tag. TCRdb analysed the 5' RACE reads with MiXCR anew, one entry per CDR3 protein. Here the sample spans 2 million or so distinct CDR3 sequences, 49% being singletons. Germline V gene data show CDR1 as MNHNS and CDR2 as SASEGT. V lost 3 bases, J lost 3 bases, and 4 bases stayed unmatched. This CDR3 contains 15 residues. Comment on this clonotype: Its antigen is not known.

The sequence was obtained from a woman aged 35 to 49 in good health. The V call is TRBV6-1, the J call TRBJ2-7, with 11 bases aligning to TRBD2. The sequenced material came from blood. This CDR3 reads CASSDLLAGDYEQYF. CDR3 coding DNA: TGTGCCAGCAGTGATTTACTAGCGGGGGACTACGAGCAGTACTTC.